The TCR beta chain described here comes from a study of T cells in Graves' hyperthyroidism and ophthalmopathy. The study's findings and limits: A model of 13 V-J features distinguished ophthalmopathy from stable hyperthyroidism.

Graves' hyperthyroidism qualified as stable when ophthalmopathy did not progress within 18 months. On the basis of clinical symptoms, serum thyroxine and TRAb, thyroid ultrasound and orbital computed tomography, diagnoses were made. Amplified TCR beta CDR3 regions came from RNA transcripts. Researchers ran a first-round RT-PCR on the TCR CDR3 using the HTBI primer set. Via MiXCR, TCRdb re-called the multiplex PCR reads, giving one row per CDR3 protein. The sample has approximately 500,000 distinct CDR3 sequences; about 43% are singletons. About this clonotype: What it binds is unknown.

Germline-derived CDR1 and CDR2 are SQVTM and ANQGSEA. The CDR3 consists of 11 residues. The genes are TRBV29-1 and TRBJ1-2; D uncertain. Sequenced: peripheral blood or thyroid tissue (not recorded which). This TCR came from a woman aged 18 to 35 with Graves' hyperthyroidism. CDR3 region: CRLHGDYGYTF. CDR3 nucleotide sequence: TGCAGACTACATGGGGACTATGGCTACACCTTC.